This T cell receptor beta chain is drawn from a study of Graves' ophthalmopathy and Graves' hyperthyroidism. Germline loops: CDR1 SGHRS, CDR2 YFSETQ. V shed 7 bases and J shed 0 bases, with 14 bases lying between them. The CDR3 covers 15 residues. Amplified TCR beta CDR3 regions were obtained using RNA transcripts as template. The authors performed first-round RT-PCR with HTBI primers and then a second-round multiplex PCR. TCRdb re-analysed the multiplex PCR reads in MiXCR, keeping a single row per CDR3 protein. This sample yields about 220,000 distinct CDR3 sequences, of which under 25% are seen a single time; roughly 39% belongs to the top ten. This clonotype was counted ten times or more.

This chain joins TRBV5-1 and TRBJ1-3; D is perhaps TRBD1 (5 bases). The specimen sequenced was peripheral blood. This receptor was identified in a woman between 45 and 60 years old with Graves' ophthalmopathy. CDR3 in DNA: TGCGCCAGCGGACCAGGGTACAACTCTGGAAACACCATATATTTT. The encoded protein is CASGPGYNSGNTIYF.